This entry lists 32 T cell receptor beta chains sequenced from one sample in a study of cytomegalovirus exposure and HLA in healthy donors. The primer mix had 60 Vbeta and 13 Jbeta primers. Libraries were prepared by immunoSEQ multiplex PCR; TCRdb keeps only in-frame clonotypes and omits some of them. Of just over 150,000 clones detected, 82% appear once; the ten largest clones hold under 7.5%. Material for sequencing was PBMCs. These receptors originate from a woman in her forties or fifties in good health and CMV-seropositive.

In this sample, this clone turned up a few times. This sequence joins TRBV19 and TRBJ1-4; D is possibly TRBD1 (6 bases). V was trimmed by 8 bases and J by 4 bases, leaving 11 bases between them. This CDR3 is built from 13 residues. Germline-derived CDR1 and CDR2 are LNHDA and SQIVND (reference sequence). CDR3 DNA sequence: TGTGCCAGTTCAGACAGGTTTAATGAAAAACTGTTTTTT. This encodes CASSDRFNEKLFF.

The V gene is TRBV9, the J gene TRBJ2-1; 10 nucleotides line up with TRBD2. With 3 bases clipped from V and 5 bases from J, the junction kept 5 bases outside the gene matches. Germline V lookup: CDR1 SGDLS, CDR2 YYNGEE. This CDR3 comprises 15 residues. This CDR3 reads CASSAGTSENNEQFF. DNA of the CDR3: TGTGCCAGCAGCGCCGGGACTAGCGAGAACAATGAGCAGTTCTTC.

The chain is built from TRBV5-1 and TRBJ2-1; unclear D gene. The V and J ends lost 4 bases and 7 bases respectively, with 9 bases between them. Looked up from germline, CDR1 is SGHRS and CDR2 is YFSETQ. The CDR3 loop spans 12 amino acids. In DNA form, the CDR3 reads TGCGCCAGCAGCACAACCTTTAATGAGCAGTTCTTC. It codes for CASSTTFNEQFF.

The chain's CDR3 is CASSLRGNQPQHF. CDR3 coding DNA: TGTGCCAGCAGCTTGAGGGGAAATCAGCCCCAGCATTTT. This rearrangement joins TRBV5-6 to TRBJ1-5; TRBD1 is a possible D gene (5 bases). This CDR3 is built from 13 residues. Deletions cut 1 base from V and 4 bases from J, with 6 bases between. Germline values: CDR1 SGHDT, CDR2 YYEEEE.

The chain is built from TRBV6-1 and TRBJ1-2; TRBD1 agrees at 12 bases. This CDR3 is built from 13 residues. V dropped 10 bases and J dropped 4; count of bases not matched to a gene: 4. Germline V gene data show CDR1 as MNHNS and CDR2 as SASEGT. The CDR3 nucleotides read TGTGCCACCCCGGGACAGGGGGCCTATGGCTACACCTTC. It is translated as CATPGQGAYGYTF.

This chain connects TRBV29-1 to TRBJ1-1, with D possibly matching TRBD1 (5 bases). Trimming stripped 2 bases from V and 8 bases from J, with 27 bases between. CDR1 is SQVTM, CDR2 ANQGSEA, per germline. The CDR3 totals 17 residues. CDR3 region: CSVEWQGKGLTRGEAFF. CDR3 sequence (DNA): TGCAGCGTTGAATGGCAGGGCAAAGGATTGACAAGAGGAGAAGCTTTCTTT.

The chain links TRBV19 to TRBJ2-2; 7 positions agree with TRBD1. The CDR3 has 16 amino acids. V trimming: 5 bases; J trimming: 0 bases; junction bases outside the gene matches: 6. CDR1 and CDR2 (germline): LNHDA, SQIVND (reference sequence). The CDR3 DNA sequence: TGTGCCAGTAGTCCAACAGGGGCTACGAACACCGGGGAGCTGTTTTTT. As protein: CASSPTGATNTGELFF.

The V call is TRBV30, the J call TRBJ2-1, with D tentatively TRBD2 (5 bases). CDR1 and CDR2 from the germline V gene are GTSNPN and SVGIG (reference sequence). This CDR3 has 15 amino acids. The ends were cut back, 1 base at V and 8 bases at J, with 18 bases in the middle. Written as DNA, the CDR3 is TGTGCCTGGAGTGCAGTGAATCTGAGCGGCGATGAGCAGTTCTTC. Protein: CAWSAVNLSGDEQFF.

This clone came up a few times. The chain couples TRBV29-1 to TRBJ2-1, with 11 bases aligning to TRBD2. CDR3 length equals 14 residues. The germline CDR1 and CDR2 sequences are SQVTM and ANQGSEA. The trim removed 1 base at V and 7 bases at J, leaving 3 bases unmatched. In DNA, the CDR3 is TGCAGCGTTGAAGGGTCTAGCGGGGGGAATGAGCAGTTCTTC. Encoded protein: CSVEGSSGGNEQFF.

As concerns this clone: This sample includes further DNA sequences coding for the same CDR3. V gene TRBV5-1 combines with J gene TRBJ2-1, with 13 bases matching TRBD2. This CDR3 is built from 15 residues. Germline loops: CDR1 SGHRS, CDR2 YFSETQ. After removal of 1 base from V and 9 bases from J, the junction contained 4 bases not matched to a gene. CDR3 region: CASSLTSGGAFEQFF. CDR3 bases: TGCGCCAGCAGCTTGACTAGCGGGGGGGCATTTGAGCAGTTCTTC.

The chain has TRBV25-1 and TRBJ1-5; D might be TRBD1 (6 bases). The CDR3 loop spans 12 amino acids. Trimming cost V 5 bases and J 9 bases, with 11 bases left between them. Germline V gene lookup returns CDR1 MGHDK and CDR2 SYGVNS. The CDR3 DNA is TGTGCCAGCAGTACAGGGTTCGGGCCCCAGCATTTT. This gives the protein CASSTGFGPQHF.

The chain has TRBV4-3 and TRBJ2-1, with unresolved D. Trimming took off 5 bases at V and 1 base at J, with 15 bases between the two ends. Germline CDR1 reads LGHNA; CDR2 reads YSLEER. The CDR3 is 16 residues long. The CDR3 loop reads CASSDIFGPSYNEQFF. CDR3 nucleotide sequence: TGCGCCAGCAGCGATATTTTTGGGCCTTCCTACAATGAGCAGTTCTTC.

The CDR3 coding sequence is TGTGCCAGCAGTATAGGACAGGGGGGCGATACGCAGTATTTT. Its translation: CASSIGQGGDTQYF. The gene calls are TRBV27 and TRBJ2-3; 10 bases are shared with TRBD1. The CDR3 totals 14 residues. The germline gives CDR1 MNHEY, CDR2 SMNVEV (reference sequence). Trimming at V came to 5 bases and at J to 6 bases, leaving 5 bases not matched to a gene.

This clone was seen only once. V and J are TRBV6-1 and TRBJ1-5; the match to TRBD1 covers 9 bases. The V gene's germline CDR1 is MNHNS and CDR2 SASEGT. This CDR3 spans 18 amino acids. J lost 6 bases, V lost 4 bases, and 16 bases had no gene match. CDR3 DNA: TGTGCCAGCAGTGGGCCGGGACAGGGTCTGATTTCTGCTCAGCCCCAGCATTTT. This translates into CASSGPGQGLISAQPQHF.

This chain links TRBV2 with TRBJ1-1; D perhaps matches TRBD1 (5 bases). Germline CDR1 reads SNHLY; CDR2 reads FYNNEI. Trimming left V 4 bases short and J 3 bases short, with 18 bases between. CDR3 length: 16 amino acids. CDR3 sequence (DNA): TGTGCCAGCAGTGGATCTTGGTGGGGCGGGGACACTGAAGCTTTCTTT. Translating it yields CASSGSWWGGDTEAFF.

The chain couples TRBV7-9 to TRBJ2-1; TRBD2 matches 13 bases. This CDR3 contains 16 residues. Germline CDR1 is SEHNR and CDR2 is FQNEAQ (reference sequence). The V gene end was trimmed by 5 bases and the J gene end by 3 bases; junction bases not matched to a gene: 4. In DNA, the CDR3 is TGTGCCAGCAGCCCAGGGACTAGCGGGGACTACAATGAGCAGTTCTTC. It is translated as CASSPGTSGDYNEQFF.

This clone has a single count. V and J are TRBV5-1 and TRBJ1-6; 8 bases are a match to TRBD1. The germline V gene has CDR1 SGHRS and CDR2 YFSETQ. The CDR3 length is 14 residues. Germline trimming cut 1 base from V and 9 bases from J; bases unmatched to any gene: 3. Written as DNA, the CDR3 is TGCGCCAGCAGCTTGCGTCAGGGGGCTTCACCCCTCCACTTT. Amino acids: CASSLRQGASPLHF.

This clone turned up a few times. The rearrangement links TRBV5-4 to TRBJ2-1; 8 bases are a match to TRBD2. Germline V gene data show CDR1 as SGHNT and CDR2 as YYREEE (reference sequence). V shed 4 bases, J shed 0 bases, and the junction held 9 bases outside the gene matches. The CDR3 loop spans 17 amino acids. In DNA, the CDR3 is TGTGCCAGCAGCAACGGACTAGCCCTGACCTCCTACAATGAGCAGTTCTTC. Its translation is CASSNGLALTSYNEQFF.

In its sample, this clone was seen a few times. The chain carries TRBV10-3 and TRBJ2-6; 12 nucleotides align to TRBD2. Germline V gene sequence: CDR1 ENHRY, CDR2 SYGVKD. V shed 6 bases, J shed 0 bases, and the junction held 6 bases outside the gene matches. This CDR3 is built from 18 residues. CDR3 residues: CAISQTSGGISGANVLTF. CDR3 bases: TGTGCCATCAGCCAGACTAGCGGGGGAATCTCTGGGGCCAACGTCCTGACTTTC.

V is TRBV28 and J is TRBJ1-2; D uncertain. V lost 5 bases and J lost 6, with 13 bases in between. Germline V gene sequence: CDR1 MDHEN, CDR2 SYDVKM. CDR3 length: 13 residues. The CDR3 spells CASSPLSRDGYTF. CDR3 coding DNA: TGTGCCAGCAGTCCGCTGTCCCGGGATGGCTACACCTTC.

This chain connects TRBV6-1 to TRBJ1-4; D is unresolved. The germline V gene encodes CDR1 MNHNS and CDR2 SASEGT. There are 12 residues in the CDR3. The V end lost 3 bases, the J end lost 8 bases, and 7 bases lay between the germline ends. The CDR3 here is CASSDPGEKLFF. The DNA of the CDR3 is TGTGCCAGCAGTGATCCGGGAGAAAAACTGTTTTTT.

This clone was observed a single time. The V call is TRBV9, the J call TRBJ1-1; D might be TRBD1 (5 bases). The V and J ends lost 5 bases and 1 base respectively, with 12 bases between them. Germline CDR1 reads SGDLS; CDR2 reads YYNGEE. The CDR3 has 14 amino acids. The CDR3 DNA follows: TGTGCCAGCAGTCAGGGCCAGAAGAACACTGAAGCTTTCTTT. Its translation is CASSQGQKNTEAFF.

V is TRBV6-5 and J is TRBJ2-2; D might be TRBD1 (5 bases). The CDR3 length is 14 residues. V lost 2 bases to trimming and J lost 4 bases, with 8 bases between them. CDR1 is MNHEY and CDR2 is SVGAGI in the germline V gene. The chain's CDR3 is CASSYGHRTGELFF. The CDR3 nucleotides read TGTGCCAGCAGTTACGGACACCGCACCGGGGAGCTGTTTTTT.

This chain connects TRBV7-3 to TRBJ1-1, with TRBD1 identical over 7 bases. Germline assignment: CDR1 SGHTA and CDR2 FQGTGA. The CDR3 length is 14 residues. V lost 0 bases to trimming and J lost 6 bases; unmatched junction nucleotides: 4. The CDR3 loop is CASSLTGDRSEAFF. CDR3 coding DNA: TGTGCCAGCAGCTTAACGGGGGACAGATCTGAAGCTTTCTTT.

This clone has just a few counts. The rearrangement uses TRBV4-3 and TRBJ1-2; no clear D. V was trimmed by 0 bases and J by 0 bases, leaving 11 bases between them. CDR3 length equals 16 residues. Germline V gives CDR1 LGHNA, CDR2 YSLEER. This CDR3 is CASSQDSTVTNYGYTF. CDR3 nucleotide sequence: TGCGCCAGCAGCCAAGATAGTACGGTCACTAACTATGGCTACACCTTC.

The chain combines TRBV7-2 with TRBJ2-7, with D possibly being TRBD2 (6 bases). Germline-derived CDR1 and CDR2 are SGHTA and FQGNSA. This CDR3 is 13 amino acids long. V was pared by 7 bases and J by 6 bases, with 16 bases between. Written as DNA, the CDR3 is TGTGCCAGCACCCCGCGCGGGGTTGCCGAGCAGTACTTC. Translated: CASTPRGVAEQYF. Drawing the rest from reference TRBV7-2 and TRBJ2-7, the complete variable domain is GAGVSQSPSNKVTEKGKDVELRCDPISGHTALYWYRQSLGQGLEFLIYFQGNSAPDKSGLPSDRFSAERTGGSVSTLTIQRTQQEDSAVYLCASTPRGVAEQYFGPGTRLTVT.

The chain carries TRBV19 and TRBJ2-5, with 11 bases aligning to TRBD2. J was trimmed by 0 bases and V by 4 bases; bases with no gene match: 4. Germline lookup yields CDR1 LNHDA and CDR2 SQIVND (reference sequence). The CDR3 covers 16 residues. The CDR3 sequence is CASSRGTSGNQETQYF. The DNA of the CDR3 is TGTGCCAGTAGTAGAGGGACTAGCGGCAACCAAGAGACCCAGTACTTC.

CDR3 DNA: TGTGCCAGCAGCGTCGGGGATCCTAATTCACCCCTCCACTTT. This codes for CASSVGDPNSPLHF. The V gene is TRBV9, the J gene TRBJ1-6; D is undetermined. Trimming took 2 bases from V and 6 from J, leaving 9 bases between them. Germline V gene data show CDR1 as SGDLS and CDR2 as YYNGEE. The CDR3 runs 14 residues.

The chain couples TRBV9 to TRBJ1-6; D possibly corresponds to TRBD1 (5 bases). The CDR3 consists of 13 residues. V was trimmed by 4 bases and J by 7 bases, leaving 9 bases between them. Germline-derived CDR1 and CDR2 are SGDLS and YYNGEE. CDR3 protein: CASSYRQNSPLHF. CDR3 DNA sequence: TGTGCCAGCAGCTACCGACAGAATTCACCCCTCCACTTT. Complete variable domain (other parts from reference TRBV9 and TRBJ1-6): DSGVTQTPKHLITATGQRVTLRCSPRSGDLSVYWYQQSLDQGLQFLIQYYNGEERAKGNILERFSAQQFPDLHSELNLSSLELGDSALYFCASSYRQNSPLHFGNGTRLTVT.

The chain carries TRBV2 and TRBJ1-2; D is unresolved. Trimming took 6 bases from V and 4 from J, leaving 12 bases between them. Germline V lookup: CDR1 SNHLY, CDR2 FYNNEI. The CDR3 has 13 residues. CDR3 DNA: TGTGCCAGCAGCGCACAAACCACCTATGGCTACACCTTC. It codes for CASSAQTTYGYTF.

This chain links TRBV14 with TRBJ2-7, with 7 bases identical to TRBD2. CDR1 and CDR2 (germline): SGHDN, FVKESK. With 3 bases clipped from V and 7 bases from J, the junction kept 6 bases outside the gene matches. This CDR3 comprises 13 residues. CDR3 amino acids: CASSHSGDREQYF. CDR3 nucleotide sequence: TGTGCCAGCAGCCACAGCGGGGACCGGGAGCAGTACTTC.

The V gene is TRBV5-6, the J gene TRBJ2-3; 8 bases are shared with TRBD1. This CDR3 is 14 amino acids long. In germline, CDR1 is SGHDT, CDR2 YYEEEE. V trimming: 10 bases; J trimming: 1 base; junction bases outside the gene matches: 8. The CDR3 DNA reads TGTGCCGGATCCAGGGGGCATGGCACAGATACGCAGTATTTT. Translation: CAGSRGHGTDTQYF.